The 19 T cell receptor beta chains presented below share a single source sample, sequenced in a study of regulatory T cells in long-lasting Graves disease. According to the study, TCR beta libraries were built with iRepertoire HTBI primers and CDR3-region Arm-PCR. TCRdb redid the calling of the multiplex PCR reads with MiXCR, one entry per CDR3 protein. The data hold roughly 500,000 distinct CDR3 sequences, with roughly 20% observed a single time. Stated time point: persistent/refractory GD, antithyroid drugs over 5 years with positive TRAb. The TCR library used RNA extracted from PBMCs. The source material was peripheral blood mononuclear cells (PBMCs), sampled when the disease was refractory, from a patient treated with antithyroid drugs. These receptor sequences come from a female donor with Graves disease.

This clonotype has ten or more counts. This chain uses TRBV28 with TRBJ1-2; 9 nucleotides agree with TRBD1. CDR1 and CDR2 (germline): MDHEN, SYDVKM. The J segment lost 4 bases and the V segment lost 5 bases, leaving 5 bases of the junction unmatched. This CDR3 spans 14 amino acids. CDR3 nucleotide sequence: TGTGCCAGCAGTCCGGGACAGGGTCCCTATGGCTACACCTTC. It translates to CASSPGQGPYGYTF.

A word on this clonotype: A far larger clone is a single base away, which makes a read error likely. CDR3 loop: CASSLVVGVGDQPQHF. The CDR3 DNA reads TGTGCCAGCAGCTTAGTAGTTGGGGTAGGCGATCAGCCCCAGCATTTT. This rearrangement joins TRBV11-2 to TRBJ1-5, with no clear D. This CDR3 is 16 amino acids long. Germline V lookup: CDR1 SGHAT, CDR2 FQNNGV. Trimming removed 1 base from V and 5 bases from J, with 15 bases in between.

A note on this clonotype: Relative to the germline gene, one junction end is altered; a read error may explain this. This sequence joins TRBV7-7 and TRBJ2-2; 8 bases are shared with TRBD2. The CDR3 length is 16 residues. From germline, CDR1 is SSHAT and CDR2 FNYEAQ (reference sequence). CDR3 amino acids: CASSFLREGLAGELFF. The CDR3 DNA sequence: TGTGCTAGCAGCTTTCTACGGGAGGGCCTTGCCGGGGAGCTGTTTTTT.

This clonotype was observed a few times. V and J are TRBV4-1 and TRBJ1-5; the D gene is possibly TRBD1 (6 bases). The CDR3 totals 12 residues. The V and J ends lost 1 base and 9 bases respectively, with 7 bases between them. CDR1 is MGHRA and CDR2 is YSYEKL in the germline V gene. CDR3 protein: CASSQGRGPQHF. The CDR3 region has the DNA TGCGCCAGCAGCCAAGGCAGGGGGCCCCAGCATTTT.

This clonotype has more than one count but fewer than ten. The chain couples TRBV6-1 to TRBJ2-5; no definite D call. This CDR3 contains 13 residues. Germline-derived CDR1 and CDR2 are MNHNS and SASEGT. The V end was cut by 7 bases, the J end by 0 bases, with 9 bases between. The CDR3 DNA sequence: TGTGCCAGCACTAAGACGGACCAAGAGACCCAGTACTTC. Amino acids: CASTKTDQETQYF.

Many counts were recorded for this clonotype. This chain links TRBV6-1 with TRBJ1-2; D gene ambiguous. This CDR3 is built from 17 residues. Germline CDR1 MNHNS, CDR2 SASEGT. The V end was cut by 7 bases, the J end by 6 bases, with 27 bases between. CDR3 amino acids: CASNITPTGSSSHGYTF. For the CDR3, the DNA is TGTGCCAGCAATATAACTCCCACCGGGTCAAGTTCGCATGGCTACACCTTC.

The chain employs TRBV28 and TRBJ2-6, with D possibly matching TRBD1 (6 bases). The CDR3 contains 18 residues. Germline assignment: CDR1 MDHEN and CDR2 SYDVKM. Trimming left V 4 bases short and J 2 bases short, with 18 bases between. The CDR3 nucleotides are TGTGCCAGCAGTTCCGAACAGGGAGCCTTTACTGGGGCCAACGTCCTGACTTTC. The encoded protein is CASSSEQGAFTGANVLTF. The full variable domain, in which reference TRBV28 and TRBJ2-6 provide the parts outside the CDR3, is DVKVTQSSRYLVKRTGEKVFLECVQDMDHENMFWYRQDPGLGLRLIYFSYDVKMKEKGDIPEGYSVSREKKERFSLILESASTNQTSMYLCASSSEQGAFTGANVLTFGAGSRLTVL.

This clonotype was found a few times. V gene TRBV28 combines with J gene TRBJ1-2, with D possibly TRBD1 on 5 matching bases. The ends were cut back, 2 bases at V and 4 bases at J, with 11 bases in the middle. The germline CDR1 and CDR2 sequences are MDHEN and SYDVKM. This CDR3 spans 14 amino acids. The CDR3 loop reads CASSLTGRSYGYTF. Written as DNA, the CDR3 is TGTGCCAGCAGTTTAACGGGACGGAGCTATGGCTACACCTTC.

This clonotype came up a few times. This chain links TRBV30 with TRBJ1-1; a possible D gene is TRBD1 (5 bases). The CDR3 runs to 13 residues. Germline CDR1 reads GTSNPN; CDR2 reads SVGIG (reference sequence). The V end was cut by 4 bases, the J end by 10 bases, with 19 bases between. CDR3 protein: CAWTPGTVRGAFF. The CDR3 region has the DNA TGTGCCTGGACCCCGGGGACGGTTCGGGGAGCTTTCTTT.

This clonotype was detected a few times. The chain uses TRBV7-9 and TRBJ2-7; the D gene is possibly TRBD2 (5 bases). The germline CDR1 and CDR2 sequences are SEHNR and FQNEAQ (reference sequence). Trimming removed 4 bases at V and 3 bases at J, with 10 bases between. The CDR3 covers 13 residues. The CDR3 spells CASSSSYYYEQYF. In DNA, the CDR3 is TGTGCCAGCAGCTCTAGCTACTACTACGAGCAGTACTTC. Based on the CDR3 plus reference TRBV7-9 and TRBJ2-7, the full variable domain is DTGVSQNPRHKITKRGQNVTFRCDPISEHNRLYWYRQTLGQGPEFLTYFQNEAQLEKSRLLSDRFSAERPKGSFSTLEIQRTEQGDSAMYLCASSSSYYYEQYFGPGTRLTVT.

The rearrangement joins TRBV30 to TRBJ2-6, with D perhaps TRBD2 (7 bases). This CDR3 contains 16 residues. Per germline, CDR1 GTSNPN and CDR2 SVGIG (reference sequence). The V end was cut by 4 bases, the J end by 4 bases, with 17 bases between. In nucleotides, the CDR3 is TGTGCCTGGACCCCTCGGGGGGCGGAGGGGGCCAACGTCCTGACTTTC. This gives the protein CAWTPRGAEGANVLTF.

This clonotype showed up just a few times. The chain joins TRBV12-3 or TRBV12-4 to TRBJ2-1; the D gene is possibly TRBD2 (5 bases). V was pared by 5 bases and J by 0 bases, with 14 bases between. The CDR3 contains 16 residues. The CDR3 loop reads CASSPYNSGSYNEQFF. The CDR3 region has the DNA TGTGCCAGCAGTCCCTACAACAGCGGCTCCTACAATGAGCAGTTCTTC.

This clonotype was picked up many times. V and J are TRBV27 and TRBJ2-7; either TRBD1 or TRBD2 may fit D (6 bases each). The V and J ends lost 2 bases and 5 bases respectively, with 19 bases between them. CDR3 length equals 16 residues. Germline-derived CDR1 and CDR2 are MNHEY and SMNVEV (reference sequence). The chain's CDR3 is CASSLTLPGARNEQYF. The CDR3 DNA reads TGTGCCAGCAGTTTAACCCTCCCGGGGGCGCGGAACGAGCAGTACTTC.

This clonotype was observed at least ten times. This sequence joins TRBV5-1 and TRBJ2-7; 9 nucleotides agree with TRBD2. Germline V gene lookup returns CDR1 SGHRS and CDR2 YFSETQ. This CDR3 is built from 15 residues. V was pared by 2 bases and J by 7 bases, with 10 bases of the junction left unmatched. The CDR3 nucleotides are TGCGCCAGCAGCTTTGGTTTAGCGGGAGTTGGAGAGCAGTACTTC. Translation: CASSFGLAGVGEQYF.

This clonotype showed up just a few times. The rearrangement joins TRBV13 to TRBJ2-2; TRBD1 might be the D (5 bases). CDR3 length equals 14 residues. Trimming took off 5 bases at V and 4 bases at J, with 11 bases between the two ends. Germline CDR1 PRHDT, CDR2 FYEKMQ (reference sequence). CDR3 residues: CASSAGLGTGELFF. CDR3 in DNA: TGTGCCAGCAGCGCAGGGTTAGGCACCGGGGAGCTGTTTTTT.

In this sample, this clonotype turned up many times. The chain has TRBV2 and TRBJ1-1; maybe TRBD1 (5 bases). The V gene's germline CDR1 is SNHLY and CDR2 FYNNEI. The V end lost 3 bases, the J end lost 0 bases, and 8 bases lay between the germline ends. This CDR3 region has 14 residues. The CDR3 DNA reads as TGTGCCAGCAGTGACCAGGGTATGAACACTGAAGCTTTCTTT. Translating gives CASSDQGMNTEAFF. Combining the CDR3 with reference TRBV2 and TRBJ1-1 gives the whole variable domain EPEVTQTPSHQVTQMGQEVILRCVPISNHLYFYWYRQILGQKVEFLVSFYNNEISEKSEIFDDQFSVERPDGSNFTLKIRSTKLEDSAMYFCASSDQGMNTEAFFGQGTRLTVV.

This chain joins TRBV20-1 and TRBJ2-7; 14 nucleotides match TRBD2. Unmatched junction bases numbered 3, after V lost 5 bases and J lost 3 bases. This CDR3 has 14 residues. Germline V lookup: CDR1 DFQATT, CDR2 SNEGSKA (reference sequence). The CDR3 loop is CSAAGLAGGYEQYF. The DNA of the CDR3 is TGCAGTGCTGCAGGACTAGCGGGAGGCTACGAGCAGTACTTC.

The chain is built from TRBV5-6 and TRBJ2-1, with a possible D match to TRBD2 (5 bases). This CDR3 region has 12 residues. Germline V gene data show CDR1 as SGHDT and CDR2 as YYEEEE. Trimming pared 4 bases from V and 6 bases from J, leaving 8 bases between. In nucleotides, the CDR3 is TGTGCCAGCAGCAAGGGAGCCAATGAGCAGTTCTTC. The encoded protein is CASSKGANEQFF.

J is TRBJ2-2 and V is TRBV5-1, with D tentatively TRBD2 (5 bases). The V gene's germline CDR1 is SGHRS and CDR2 YFSETQ. V was clipped by 4 bases and J by 4 bases, with 20 bases between them. The CDR3 is 17 amino acids. Here the CDR3 DNA reads TGCGCCAGCAGCCCCGTCTGGCTAGCCCAGGTCACCGGGGAGCTGTTTTTT. Translated: CASSPVWLAQVTGELFF.